This entry lists 10 T cell receptor beta chains sequenced from one sample in a study of control samples from healthy donors and cancer patients. The repertoire was sequenced with immunoSEQ multiplex PCR; TCRdb's copy has only in-frame clones and lacks some. The data show around 100,000 clones, more than 75% seen once. Sequencing input: blood. Source of these receptors: a woman between 45 and 65 years old in good health.

The chain has TRBV5-4 and TRBJ2-4; 7 bases line up with TRBD1. The V gene end was trimmed by 5 bases and the J gene end by 7 bases; junction bases not matched to a gene: 9. CDR1 and CDR2 (germline): SGHNT, YYREEE (reference sequence). This CDR3 comprises 14 residues. In DNA form, the CDR3 reads TGTGCCAGCAGACGAGGGGGCGGTCGGAACATTCAGTACTTC. It is translated as CASRRGGGRNIQYF.

The V call is TRBV10-3, the J call TRBJ2-5; D not certain. The V end was cut by 2 bases, the J end by 5 bases, with 6 bases between. The CDR3 spans 12 residues. Germline loops: CDR1 ENHRY, CDR2 SYGVKD. The CDR3 DNA reads as TGTGCCATCAGTGAGATAGATGAGACCCAGTACTTC. Translating gives CAISEIDETQYF.

The chain combines TRBV7-2 with TRBJ1-6; tentatively, D is TRBD1 (6 bases). The length of the CDR3 is 14 residues. The germline gives CDR1 SGHTA, CDR2 FQGNSA. Trimming took 6 bases from V and 12 from J, leaving 18 bases between them. This CDR3 reads CASRRGGGTEPLHF. The DNA of the CDR3 is TGTGCCAGCAGGAGGGGGGGTGGGACGGAACCCCTCCACTTT.

The rearrangement links TRBV7-9 to TRBJ1-3; possibly TRBD1 for D (5 bases). The CDR3 spans 16 residues. From germline, CDR1 is SEHNR and CDR2 FQNEAQ (reference sequence). Trimming removed 5 bases from V and 0 bases from J, with 14 bases in between. CDR3 nucleotide sequence: TGTGCCAGCAGCCCTGGCGGCAGGGTCTCTGGAAACACCATATATTTT. Translation gives CASSPGGRVSGNTIYF.

The rearrangement joins TRBV6-5 to TRBJ1-5; TRBD1 matches at 11 bases. After removal of 6 bases from V and 4 bases from J, the junction contained 5 bases not matched to a gene. Germline loops: CDR1 MNHEY, CDR2 SVGAGI. There are 15 residues in the CDR3. CDR3 nucleotides: TGTGCCAGCAGCCGGGACAGGGGGTTTAATCAGCCCCAGCATTTT. Translated: CASSRDRGFNQPQHF.

The chain couples TRBV4-3 to TRBJ2-1; perhaps TRBD2 as D (5 bases). Germline lookup yields CDR1 LGHNA and CDR2 YSLEER. The CDR3 is made up of 15 amino acids. The V and J ends lost 0 bases and 1 base respectively, with 7 bases between them. The CDR3 region is CASSQERRSYNEQFF. CDR3 nucleotide sequence: TGCGCCAGCAGCCAAGAGAGGAGGTCCTACAATGAGCAGTTCTTC.

The table lists this clone with a few counts. The chain couples TRBV5-6 to TRBJ2-7; perhaps TRBD2 as D (5 bases). This CDR3 is built from 12 residues. V was shortened by 4 bases and J by 3 bases, with 8 bases between the two germline ends. Germline V gene lookup returns CDR1 SGHDT and CDR2 YYEEEE. As DNA, the CDR3 is TGTGCCAGCAGCCGGGGAAACTACGAGCAGTACTTC. Translating it yields CASSRGNYEQYF.

The chain uses TRBV4-2 and TRBJ2-3; possibly TRBD2 for D (6 bases). This CDR3 has 15 amino acids. Trimming took off 0 bases at V and 2 bases at J, with 9 bases between the two ends. Germline V gene lookup returns CDR1 LGHNA and CDR2 YNFKEQ. The CDR3 loop reads CASSQDGTYTDTQYF. The CDR3 bases are TGTGCCAGCAGCCAAGATGGGACTTACACAGATACGCAGTATTTT.

The chain has TRBV18 and TRBJ1-5; TRBD1 matches 8 bases. The CDR3 is 15 amino acids. Trimming cost V 2 bases and J 6 bases; bases outside gene matches: 6. CDR1 KGHSH and CDR2 LQKENI come from the germline V gene. The CDR3 coding sequence is TGTGCCAGCTCACCAAGACAGGGGACGAGTCAGCCCCAGCATTTT. Its translation is CASSPRQGTSQPQHF.

This CDR3 is CASSPGGGGDTGELFF. CDR3 coding DNA: TGTGCCAGCAGCCCCGGCGGTGGGGGCGACACCGGGGAGCTGTTTTTT. V gene TRBV7-6 combines with J gene TRBJ2-2; maybe TRBD1 (6 bases). V was clipped by 5 bases and J by 3 bases, with 16 bases between them. This CDR3 has 16 amino acids. Germline CDR1 SGHVS, CDR2 FNYEAQ.